This entry features one T cell receptor beta chain sequence. Antigen unknown. Sequencing used immunoSEQ multiplex PCR; TCRdb keeps in-frame clones, though not all of them. Of tens of thousands of clones in the sample, 85% to 95% were seen once. This sample was included in a study of graft-versus-host responses after intestinal transplantation. Germline CDR1 reads SGHRS; CDR2 reads YFSETQ. The CDR3 extends over 16 amino acids. Trimming removed 1 base from V and 4 bases from J; junction bases left unmatched: 5. Study observations and caveats: GvH clone levels peaked in circulation, and this peak was associated with early post-transplant HvG declines.

The clonotype originates from a human donor who was the organ donor for an intestinal transplant. V usage is TRBV5-1 and J usage is TRBJ2-5; TRBD1 matches 12 bases. This material consisted of unstimulated CD8+ T cells sorted from spleen or lymph node cells, taken before transplant. As DNA, the CDR3 is TGCGCCAGCAGCTTGTCTCGGGACAGGGGGCGAGAGACCCAGTACTTC. It is translated as CASSLSRDRGRETQYF.